Following are 12 T cell receptor beta chains from one sample sequenced in a study of blood T cell repertoires in COVID-19. Here immunoSEQ multiplex PCR was the method, and the copy in TCRdb shows in-frame clones only, minus some. The sample shows some 83,000 clones, around 90% of them seen only once. Input material: peripheral blood. These receptors all come from a woman at least 80 years old with active or convalescent COVID-19.

V and J are TRBV4-3 and TRBJ1-2; D is possibly TRBD1 (6 bases). Trimming pared 4 bases from V and 2 bases from J, leaving 8 bases between. Germline-derived CDR1 and CDR2 are LGHNA and YSLEER. The CDR3 is made up of 13 amino acids. The CDR3 loop is CASSRQGNYGYTF. The CDR3 DNA sequence: TGCGCCAGCAGCCGTCAGGGGAACTATGGCTACACCTTC.

The V call is TRBV28, the J call TRBJ1-2, with D perhaps TRBD1 (6 bases). The germline V gene has CDR1 MDHEN and CDR2 SYDVKM. The CDR3 is 14 residues long. Trimming pared 2 bases from V and 4 bases from J, leaving 11 bases between. The DNA of the CDR3 is TGTGCCAGCAGTTTAGCACAGGGCGCCTATGGCTACACCTTC. This encodes CASSLAQGAYGYTF.

The V gene is TRBV10-3, the J gene TRBJ2-6; the D is unclear. Trimming took 4 bases from V and 1 from J, leaving 11 bases between them. The CDR3 runs to 16 residues. CDR1 ENHRY and CDR2 SYGVKD come from the germline V gene. The CDR3 region is CAISAPTASGANVLTF. The CDR3 bases are TGTGCCATCAGTGCCCCCACAGCTTCTGGGGCCAACGTCCTGACTTTC.

This chain joins TRBV10-3 and TRBJ1-2; 7 bases are a match to TRBD1. The CDR3 is made up of 12 amino acids. The J segment lost 6 bases and the V segment lost 2 bases, leaving 0 bases of the junction unmatched. Germline V CDR1 and CDR2: ENHRY, SYGVKD. Written as DNA, the CDR3 is TGTGCCATCAGTGAGACAGGGGATGGCTACACCTTC. Its protein product is CAISETGDGYTF.

The chain couples TRBV12-5 to TRBJ2-3; 7 bases are a match to TRBD1. V lost 6 bases to trimming and J lost 4 bases; unmatched junction nucleotides: 7. Per germline, CDR1 LGHNT and CDR2 FRNRAP. CDR3 size: 14 residues. CDR3 in amino acids: CASGLGGLADTQYF. CDR3 DNA: TGTGCTAGTGGCCTAGGGGGCTTGGCAGATACGCAGTATTTT. Drawing the rest from reference TRBV12-5 and TRBJ2-3, the complete variable domain is DARVTQTPRHKVTEMGQEVTMRCQPILGHNTVFWYRQTMMQGLELLAYFRNRAPLDDSGMPKDRFSAEMPDATLATLKIQPSEPRDSAVYFCASGLGGLADTQYFGPGTRLTVL.

This chain links TRBV28 with TRBJ2-7; D ambiguous. Germline assignment: CDR1 MDHEN and CDR2 SYDVKM. The CDR3 is 12 residues long. Trimming took off 4 bases at V and 5 bases at J, with 9 bases between the two ends. The CDR3 sequence is CASSSGFNEQYF. CDR3 nucleotide sequence: TGTGCCAGCAGTTCCGGGTTCAACGAGCAGTACTTC.

V and J are TRBV18 and TRBJ2-3, with 7 bases fitting TRBD2. The CDR3 has 14 residues. CDR1 is KGHSH and CDR2 is LQKENI in the germline V gene. Trimming took 5 bases from V and 1 from J; bases not matched to a gene: 3. CDR3 residues: CASSTAGGTDTQYF. The DNA for the CDR3 is TGTGCCAGCTCAACGGCGGGAGGCACAGATACGCAGTATTTT.

The chain couples TRBV4-2 to TRBJ2-2, with a weak D call TRBD2 (6 bases). Trimming cost V 1 base and J 4 bases, with 10 bases left between them. Germline values: CDR1 LGHNA, CDR2 YNFKEQ. This CDR3 is built from 15 residues. The CDR3: CASSQGQGGTGELFF. DNA for the CDR3: TGTGCCAGCAGCCAAGGCCAGGGAGGCACCGGGGAGCTGTTTTTT.

This clone has a handful of counts. The rearrangement uses TRBV6-5 and TRBJ2-7; no definite D call. Germline values: CDR1 MNHEY, CDR2 SVGAGI. V lost 8 bases, J lost 0 bases, and 8 bases lay in between. The CDR3 length is 12 residues. CDR3 coding DNA: TGTGCCAGCCAGGTTAGCTCCTACGAGCAGTACTTC. This gives the protein CASQVSSYEQYF.

V and J are TRBV5-4 and TRBJ1-4, with TRBD1 matching 10 bases. The trim removed 0 bases at V and 8 bases at J, leaving 7 bases unmatched. The CDR3 sequence is 16 residues long. From germline, CDR1 is SGHNT and CDR2 YYREEE (reference sequence). CDR3 in DNA: TGTGCCAGCAGCTTGGCCCCGACAGGGGGCCAGGAAAAACTGTTTTTT. Encoded protein: CASSLAPTGGQEKLFF.

This sequence joins TRBV5-1 and TRBJ2-3; D is ambiguous. The germline CDR1 and CDR2 sequences are SGHRS and YFSETQ. V lost 0 bases to trimming and J lost 1 base, with 6 bases between them. The CDR3 is made up of 14 amino acids. The CDR3 DNA follows: TGCGCCAGCAGCTTGGGAGGCCGCACAGATACGCAGTATTTT. This encodes CASSLGGRTDTQYF.

The V and J genes are TRBV4-1 and TRBJ1-1; tentative D call: TRBD1 (6 bases). The CDR3 runs 15 residues. The ends were cut back, 1 base at V and 2 bases at J, with 11 bases in the middle. The germline V gene has CDR1 MGHRA and CDR2 YSYEKL. The CDR3 bases are TGCGCCAGCAGCCAAGCGTACAGGGAAAACACTGAAGCTTTCTTT. Translated: CASSQAYRENTEAFF.